A single T cell receptor beta chain is shown here with its context. Antigen specificity is unknown. Germline V lookup: CDR1 MNHEY, CDR2 SVGAGI. Trimming at V came to 7 bases and at J to 4 bases, leaving 6 bases not matched to a gene. This CDR3 has 13 residues. This record comes from a study of OX40 agonist ivuxolimab in advanced cancers. Study context: Patients received the agonistic anti-OX40 (CD134) antibody ivuxolimab.

Some clones are missing from TCRdb's copy, which holds only in-frame ones; the method was immunoSEQ multiplex PCR. Of over 100,000 clones in the sample, 90% to 95% were seen once. Study-wide results and caveats: The authors also found low normalized T-cell clonal expansion in some nonresponders. In the 0.1 to 3.0 mg/kg range, CD4+ and CD8+ blood T cells had expanded clonally by week 6.

This chain uses TRBV6-5 with TRBJ1-2; 7 bases align to TRBD1. This clonotype was obtained from an adult with an advanced solid tumor such as melanoma, head and neck, liver or kidney cancer. The material sequenced was CD4+ or CD8+ T cells sorted from blood, taken in a trial of the OX40 agonist ivuxolimab. The CDR3 DNA sequence: TGTGCCAGCACTAGACAGGGAAGCTATGGCTACACCTTC. It codes for CASTRQGSYGYTF.